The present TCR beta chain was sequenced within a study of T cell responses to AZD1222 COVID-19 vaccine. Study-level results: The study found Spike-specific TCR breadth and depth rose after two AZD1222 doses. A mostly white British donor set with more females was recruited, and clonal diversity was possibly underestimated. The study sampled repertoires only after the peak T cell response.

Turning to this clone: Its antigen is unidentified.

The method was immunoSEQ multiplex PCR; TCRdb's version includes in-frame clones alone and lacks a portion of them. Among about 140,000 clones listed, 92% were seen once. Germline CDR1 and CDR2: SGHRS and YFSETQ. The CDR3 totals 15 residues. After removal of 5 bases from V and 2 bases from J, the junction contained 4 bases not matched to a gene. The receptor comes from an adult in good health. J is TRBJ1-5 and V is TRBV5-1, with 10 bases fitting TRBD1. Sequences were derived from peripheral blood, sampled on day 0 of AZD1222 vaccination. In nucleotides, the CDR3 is TGCGCCAGCAGTTCCGGGACAGGGGGCAATCAGCCCCAGCATTTT. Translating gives CASSSGTGGNQPQHF.